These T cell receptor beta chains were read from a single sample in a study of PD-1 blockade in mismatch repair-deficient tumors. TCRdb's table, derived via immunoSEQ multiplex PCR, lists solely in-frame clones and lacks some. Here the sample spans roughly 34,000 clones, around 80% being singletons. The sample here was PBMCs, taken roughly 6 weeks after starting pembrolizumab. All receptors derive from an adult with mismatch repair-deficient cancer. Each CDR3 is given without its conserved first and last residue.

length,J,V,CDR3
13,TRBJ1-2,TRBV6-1,ASPRGSAVNYGYT
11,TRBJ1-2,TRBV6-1,ALRQGISYGYT
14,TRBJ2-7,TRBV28,ASSLRVLAGRYEQY
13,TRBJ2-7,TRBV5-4,ASSTKTGSSYEQY
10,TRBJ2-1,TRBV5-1,ASRDTGNEQF
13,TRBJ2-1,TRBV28,ASRSLAGVHNEQF
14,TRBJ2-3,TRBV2,ASSEARASSTDTQY
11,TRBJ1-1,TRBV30,AWSVAGANRAF
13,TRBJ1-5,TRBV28,ASSGIGGGNQPQH
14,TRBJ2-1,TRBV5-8,ASSAYRTSGHNEQF
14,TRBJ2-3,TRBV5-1,ASSWIGLAGTDTQY
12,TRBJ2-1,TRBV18,ASSRTGGSWEQF
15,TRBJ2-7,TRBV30,AWSDPLAGYSSYEQY
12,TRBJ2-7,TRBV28,ASSGPSLTYEQY
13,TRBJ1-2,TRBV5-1,ASSRGTGLDYGYT
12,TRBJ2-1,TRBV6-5,ASRTGQAHNEQF
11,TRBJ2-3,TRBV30,ALLGLFTDTQY
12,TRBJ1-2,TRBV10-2,ASSDTGGGYGYT
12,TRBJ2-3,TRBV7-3,ASSLSGSSDTQY
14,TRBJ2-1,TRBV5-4,ASRGTGRGSYNEQF
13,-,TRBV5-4,ASSSWTATNYEQY
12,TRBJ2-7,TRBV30,AWSRGVETVRQY
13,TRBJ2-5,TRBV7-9,ASSLMAGERETQY
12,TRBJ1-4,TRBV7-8,ASSFPGSNEKLF
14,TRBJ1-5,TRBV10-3,AISESTGGSNQPQH
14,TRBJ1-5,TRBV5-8,ASSLLSFGSNQPQH
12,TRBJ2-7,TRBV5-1,ASSLQREGYEQY
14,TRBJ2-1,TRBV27,ASSSLGGVSYNEQF
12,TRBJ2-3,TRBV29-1,SAGTGGLTDTQY
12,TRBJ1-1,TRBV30,AWSRTPLNTEAF
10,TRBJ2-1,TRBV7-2,ASSRDSKTGF
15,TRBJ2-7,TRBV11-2,ASSLDTLLALRYEQY
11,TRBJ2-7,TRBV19,ASSVRAGDEQY
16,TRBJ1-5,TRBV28,ASSFGGRRSKRIQPQH
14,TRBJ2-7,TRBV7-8,ASSLGTGGPLYEQY
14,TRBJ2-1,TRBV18,ASSPTLAGGDNEQF
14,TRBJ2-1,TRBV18,ASSPWEGGPYNEQF
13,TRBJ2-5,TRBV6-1,ASSDYAGNQETQY
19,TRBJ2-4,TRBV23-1,ASSQDSMTSGRDKTKNIQY
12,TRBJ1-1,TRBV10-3,ATGGQTMNTEAF
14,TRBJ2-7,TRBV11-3,ASSRRTSGTGYEQY
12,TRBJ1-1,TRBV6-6,ASSYATGNTEAF
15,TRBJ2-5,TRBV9,ASSVLGSGAAQETQY
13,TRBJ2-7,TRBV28,ASRVRQGSSYEQY
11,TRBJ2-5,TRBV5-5,ASSAGSGETQY
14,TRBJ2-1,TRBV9,ASSVEGTSGIGEQF
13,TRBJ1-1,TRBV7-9,ASSSWTLRNTEAF
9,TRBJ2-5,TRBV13,ASSYSSTQY
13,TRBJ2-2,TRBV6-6,ASSYASGSAGELF
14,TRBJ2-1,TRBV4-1,ASSQGPGTGAEEQF
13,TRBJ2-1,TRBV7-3,ASSPPGGRYNEQF
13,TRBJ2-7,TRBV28,ASSLSGTSSYEQY
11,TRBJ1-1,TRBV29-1,SVARDSNTEAF
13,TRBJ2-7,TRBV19,ASRYSGESAYEQY
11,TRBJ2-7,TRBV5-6,ASSLGAGGEQY